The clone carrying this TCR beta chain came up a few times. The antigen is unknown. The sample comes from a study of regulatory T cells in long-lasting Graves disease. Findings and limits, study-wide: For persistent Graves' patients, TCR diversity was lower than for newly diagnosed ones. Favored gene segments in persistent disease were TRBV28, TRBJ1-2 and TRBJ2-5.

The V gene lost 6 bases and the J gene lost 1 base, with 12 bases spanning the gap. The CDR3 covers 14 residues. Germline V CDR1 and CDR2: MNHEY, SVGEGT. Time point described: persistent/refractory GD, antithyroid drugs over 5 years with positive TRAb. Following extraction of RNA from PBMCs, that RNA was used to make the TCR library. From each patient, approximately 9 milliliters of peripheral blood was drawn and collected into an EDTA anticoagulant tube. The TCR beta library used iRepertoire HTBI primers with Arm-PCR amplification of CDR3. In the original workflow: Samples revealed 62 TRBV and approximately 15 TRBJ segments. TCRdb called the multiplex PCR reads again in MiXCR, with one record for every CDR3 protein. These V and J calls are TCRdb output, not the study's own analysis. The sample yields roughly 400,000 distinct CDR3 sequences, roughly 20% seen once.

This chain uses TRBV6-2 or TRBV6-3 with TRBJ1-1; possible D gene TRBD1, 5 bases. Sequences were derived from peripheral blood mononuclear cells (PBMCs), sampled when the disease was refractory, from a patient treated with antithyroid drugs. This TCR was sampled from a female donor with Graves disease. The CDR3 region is CASRPGQRNTEAFF. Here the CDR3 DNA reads TGTGCCAGCAGACCGGGGCAGCGGAACACTGAAGCTTTCTTT.